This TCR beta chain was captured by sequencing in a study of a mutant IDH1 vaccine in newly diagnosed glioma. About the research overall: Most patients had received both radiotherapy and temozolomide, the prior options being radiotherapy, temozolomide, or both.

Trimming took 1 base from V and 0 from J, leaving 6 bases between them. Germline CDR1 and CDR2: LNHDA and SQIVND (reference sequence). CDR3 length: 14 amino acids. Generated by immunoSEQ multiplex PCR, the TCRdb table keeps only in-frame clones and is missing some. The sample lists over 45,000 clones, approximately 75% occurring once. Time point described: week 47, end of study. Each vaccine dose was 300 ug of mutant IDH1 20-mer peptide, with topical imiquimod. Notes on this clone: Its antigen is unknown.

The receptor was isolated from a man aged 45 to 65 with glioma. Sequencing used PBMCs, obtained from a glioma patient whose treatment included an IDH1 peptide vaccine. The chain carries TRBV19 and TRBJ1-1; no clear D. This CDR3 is CASSIARVNTEAFF. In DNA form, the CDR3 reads TGTGCCAGTAGTATAGCCCGGGTGAACACTGAAGCTTTCTTT.